The 30 T cell receptor beta chains presented below share a single source sample, sequenced in a study of blood T cell repertoires in COVID-19. The table came from immunoSEQ multiplex PCR; TCRdb's copy has only in-frame clones and leaves some out. The sample holds more than 85,000 clones, roughly 80% seen once. Sequences were obtained from peripheral blood. The receptors were sampled from a woman aged 70-85 years with acute or convalescent COVID-19.

In nucleotides, the CDR3 is TGTGCCAGCAGTTTAAGGTGGCTCGGGACAGGAGGAGGGGAGACTGAAGCTTTCTTT. This translates into CASSLRWLGTGGGETEAFF. J is TRBJ1-1 and V is TRBV27; 8 nucleotides match TRBD1. The CDR3 sequence is 19 residues long. Germline V gives CDR1 MNHEY, CDR2 SMNVEV (reference sequence). The trim removed 2 bases at V and 5 bases at J, leaving 19 bases unmatched.

The chain joins TRBV11-2 to TRBJ2-7; possibly TRBD1 for D (5 bases). CDR1 is SGHAT, CDR2 FQNNGV, per germline. The V and J ends lost 1 base and 3 bases respectively, with 10 bases between them. The CDR3 consists of 14 residues. The CDR3 is CASSLGRGRYEQYF. The CDR3 nucleotides read TGTGCCAGCAGCTTAGGTAGGGGCCGCTACGAGCAGTACTTC.

The CDR3 protein is CASSPRFGYSNQPQHF. CDR3 in DNA: TGTGCCAGTAGTCCACGGTTTGGTTATAGCAATCAGCCCCAGCATTTT. The chain has TRBV19 and TRBJ1-5, with D unclear. The CDR3 runs 16 residues. Trimming shortened V by 5 bases and J by 0 bases, and 14 bases separated the two germline ends. CDR1 is LNHDA and CDR2 is SQIVND in the germline V gene (reference sequence).

The rearrangement links TRBV27 to TRBJ2-5; 10 bases match TRBD1. Germline V gene sequence: CDR1 MNHEY, CDR2 SMNVEV (reference sequence). V shed 4 bases, J shed 5 bases, and the junction held 10 bases outside the gene matches. The CDR3 length is 16 residues. CDR3 nucleotides: TGTGCCAGCAGTTCTCGACAGGGGGCGATTGGGGAGACCCAGTACTTC. Encoded protein: CASSSRQGAIGETQYF.

The V gene is TRBV19, the J gene TRBJ1-2, with TRBD1 as a possible D gene (6 bases). The germline CDR1 and CDR2 sequences are LNHDA and SQIVND (reference sequence). The CDR3 runs to 13 residues. The V gene lost 9 bases and the J gene lost 0 bases, with 11 bases spanning the gap. The CDR3 DNA reads as TGTGCCAGCCGGGACACCACTAACTATGGCTACACCTTC. Protein: CASRDTTNYGYTF.

This sequence joins TRBV12-3 or TRBV12-4 and TRBJ1-2; D unclear. Deletions cut 3 bases from V and 1 base from J, with 6 bases between. CDR3 size: 13 residues. The CDR3 is CASSLRLNYGYTF. As DNA, the CDR3 is TGTGCCAGCAGTTTGCGGCTTAACTATGGCTACACCTTC.

The chain carries TRBV7-2 and TRBJ1-2; a possible D gene is TRBD1 (5 bases). From germline, CDR1 is SGHTA and CDR2 FQGNSA. CDR3 length: 15 residues. V dropped 1 base and J dropped 2 bases, with 11 bases sitting between them. The CDR3 is CASSLEWGANYGYTF. The CDR3 DNA reads TGTGCCAGCAGCTTAGAATGGGGCGCAAACTATGGCTACACCTTC.

CDR3 residues: CASSLREGGNQPQHF. CDR3 DNA sequence: TGCGCCAGCAGCCTCCGAGAGGGAGGCAATCAGCCCCAGCATTTT. The V call is TRBV4-1, the J call TRBJ1-5; D is unresolved. The CDR3 is 15 amino acids. Germline assignment: CDR1 MGHRA and CDR2 YSYEKL. V lost 4 bases and J 2 bases, leaving 12 bases between the germline ends.

The V gene is TRBV4-2, the J gene TRBJ2-3, with a possible D match to TRBD2 (5 bases). The CDR3 consists of 17 residues. Germline V lookup: CDR1 LGHNA, CDR2 YNFKEQ. The V end was cut by 1 base, the J end by 2 bases, with 16 bases between. CDR3 in amino acids: CASSQASGGGITDTQYF. DNA of the CDR3: TGTGCCAGCAGCCAAGCCAGCGGCGGAGGAATCACAGATACGCAGTATTTT.

The rearrangement uses TRBV6-5 and TRBJ2-3, with D hard to call. From germline, CDR1 is MNHEY and CDR2 SVGAGI. The CDR3 sequence is 13 residues long. V lost 6 bases to trimming and J lost 0 bases, with 7 bases between them. CDR3 residues: CASSYPSTDTQYF. The CDR3 region has the DNA TGTGCCAGCAGCTACCCTAGCACAGATACGCAGTATTTT.

The rearrangement uses TRBV19 and TRBJ1-1, with TRBD1 matching over 8 bases. The CDR3 totals 14 residues. The ends lost 4 bases at V and 0 bases at J; junction bases unmatched: 1. Germline V CDR1 and CDR2: LNHDA, SQIVND (reference sequence). The CDR3 DNA is TGTGCCAGTAGTAAGGGACAGGTGAACACTGAAGCTTTCTTT. Its translation is CASSKGQVNTEAFF.

The chain joins TRBV4-3 to TRBJ2-7; 9 bases fit TRBD1. From germline, CDR1 is LGHNA and CDR2 YSLEER. The V and J ends lost 0 bases and 2 bases, in that order; junction bases with no gene match: 8. This CDR3 has 17 residues. The CDR3 nucleotides are TGCGCCAGCAGCCAAGAGGTCTCTGGACAGGGGCCCTACGAGCAGTACTTC. Translation: CASSQEVSGQGPYEQYF.

V usage is TRBV10-2 and J usage is TRBJ1-1, with 7 bases lining up with TRBD1. CDR1 WSHSY and CDR2 SAAADI come from the germline V gene. V shed 11 bases, J shed 5 bases, and the junction held 11 bases outside the gene matches. The CDR3 is 13 residues long. The chain's CDR3 is CAVQGQSLTEAFF. CDR3 sequence (DNA): TGCGCCGTGCAGGGACAGTCCTTGACTGAAGCTTTCTTT.

J is TRBJ1-3 and V is TRBV15, with TRBD1 matching over 7 bases. With 0 bases clipped from V and 1 base from J, the junction kept 9 bases outside the gene matches. Germline V gene data show CDR1 as LNHNV and CDR2 as YYDKDF (reference sequence). The CDR3 runs to 18 residues. CDR3 protein: CATSREGAGGSSGNTIYF. As DNA, the CDR3 is TGTGCCACCAGCAGAGAAGGGGCAGGGGGTTCTTCTGGAAACACCATATATTTT. Full variable domain (remainder filled in from reference TRBV15 and TRBJ1-3): DAMVIQNPRYQVTQFGKPVTLSCSQTLNHNVMYWYQQKSSQAPKLLFHYYDKDFNNEADTPDNFQSRRPNTSFCFLDIRSPGLGDTAMYLCATSREGAGGSSGNTIYFGEGSWLTVV.

In its sample, this clone was seen a few times. The rearrangement uses TRBV7-8 and TRBJ1-5; 9 positions match TRBD1. Per germline, CDR1 SGHVS and CDR2 FQNEAQ. V trimming: 6 bases; J trimming: 7 bases; junction bases outside the gene matches: 10. CDR3 length: 15 amino acids. This CDR3 is CASSWDRERSQPQHF. CDR3 in DNA: TGTGCCAGCAGTTGGGACAGGGAAAGATCCCAGCCCCAGCATTTT.

V usage is TRBV4-3 and J usage is TRBJ2-7; the D gene is possibly TRBD1 (6 bases). Germline CDR1 is LGHNA and CDR2 is YSLEER. This CDR3 contains 15 residues. V gave up 3 bases and J gave up 1 base, with 13 bases separating them. Written as DNA, the CDR3 is TGCGCCAGCAGCCATGCGCTGGACAGTTCCTACGAGCAGTACTTC. The encoded protein is CASSHALDSSYEQYF.

The rearrangement joins TRBV30 to TRBJ2-3, with TRBD2 matching 8 bases. This CDR3 region has 16 residues. Germline CDR1 is GTSNPN and CDR2 is SVGIG (reference sequence). V was pared by 3 bases and J by 5 bases, with 13 bases of the junction left unmatched. In DNA form, the CDR3 reads TGTGCCTGGAGCGGACGGGGCGGGGGGATCGGAGATACGCAGTATTTT. This sequence encodes CAWSGRGGGIGDTQYF.

The sample holds many counts of this clone. The rearrangement joins TRBV29-1 to TRBJ1-2, with D unclear. Trimming removed 0 bases from V and 8 bases from J, with 13 bases in between. CDR3 length: 13 amino acids. Germline-derived CDR1 and CDR2 are SQVTM and ANQGSEA. Here the CDR3 reads CSVEDRDLGGYTF. The CDR3 bases are TGCAGCGTTGAAGACCGGGATCTAGGAGGCTACACCTTC.

This rearrangement joins TRBV7-2 to TRBJ2-2, with a weak D call TRBD2 (7 bases). CDR3 size: 16 residues. V was trimmed by 5 bases and J by 5 bases, leaving 18 bases between them. The V gene's germline CDR1 is SGHTA and CDR2 FQGNSA. In DNA, the CDR3 is TGTGCCAGCAGCCCCGCGCGGGGGCCGGGGACCGGGGAGCTGTTTTTT. This encodes CASSPARGPGTGELFF.

The count of this clone is one. The V and J genes are TRBV27 and TRBJ2-1; the match to TRBD2 covers 8 bases. J was trimmed by 4 bases and V by 8 bases; bases with no gene match: 7. CDR3 length: 14 residues. CDR1 and CDR2 (germline): MNHEY, SMNVEV (reference sequence). The CDR3 bases are TGTGCCAGCCGAAATAGCGGGGCTTACAATGAGCAGTTCTTC. This encodes CASRNSGAYNEQFF.

The genes are TRBV28 and TRBJ1-1, with no clear D. V was clipped by 5 bases and J by 0 bases, with 13 bases between them. The CDR3 is 15 residues long. Per germline, CDR1 MDHEN and CDR2 SYDVKM. CDR3 nucleotides: TGTGCCAGCAGTACCCCCAGACATATGAACACTGAAGCTTTCTTT. Residues: CASSTPRHMNTEAFF.

The chain recombines TRBV30 with TRBJ2-7; TRBD1 aligns across 9 bases. The CDR3 is made up of 14 amino acids. Germline V CDR1 and CDR2: GTSNPN, SVGIG (reference sequence). J lost 4 bases, V lost 1 base, and 5 bases had no gene match. For the CDR3, the DNA is TGTGCCTGGAGTGGAACAGGGGGCCCGTACGAGCAGTACTTC. Amino acids: CAWSGTGGPYEQYF.

This clone was seen more than once but under ten times. The chain has TRBV19 and TRBJ2-7, with D tentatively TRBD2 (5 bases). The germline V gene encodes CDR1 LNHDA and CDR2 SQIVND (reference sequence). The CDR3 sequence is 15 residues long. V was clipped by 3 bases and J by 0 bases, with 12 bases between them. CDR3 sequence reads: CASSMAGAPSYEQYF. In nucleotides, the CDR3 is TGTGCCAGTAGTATGGCGGGTGCGCCCTCCTACGAGCAGTACTTC.

This clone has a single count. V usage is TRBV5-6 and J usage is TRBJ1-5; D perhaps matches TRBD1 (5 bases). CDR3 size: 15 residues. Per germline, CDR1 SGHDT and CDR2 YYEEEE. Trimming stripped 1 base from V and 7 bases from J, with 15 bases between. DNA of the CDR3: TGTGCCAGCAGCTTGTCGGTGGGCAGGGAACAGCCCCAGCATTTT. It specifies CASSLSVGREQPQHF.

The genes are TRBV5-4 and TRBJ1-1, with 8 bases fitting TRBD1. CDR1 and CDR2 from the germline V gene are SGHNT and YYREEE (reference sequence). This CDR3 has 15 amino acids. The J segment lost 5 bases and the V segment lost 2 bases, leaving 8 bases of the junction unmatched. In DNA, the CDR3 is TGTGCCAGCAGCTTTCCCACAGGGGGGTTGACTGAAGCTTTCTTT. Its translation is CASSFPTGGLTEAFF.

The table lists this clone with a count of one. The rearrangement links TRBV4-2 to TRBJ1-4; a weak D match, TRBD1 (5 bases). The CDR3 totals 17 residues. V gave up 2 bases and J gave up 8 bases, with 21 bases separating them. CDR1 LGHNA and CDR2 YNFKEQ come from the germline V gene. CDR3 in amino acids: CASSQRAGGQGGEKLFF. CDR3 nucleotides: TGTGCCAGCAGCCAACGAGCTGGAGGGCAGGGTGGCGAAAAACTGTTTTTT.

The chain has TRBV29-1 and TRBJ2-3; 8 bases align to TRBD1. CDR3 length equals 15 residues. CDR1 and CDR2 (germline): SQVTM, ANQGSEA. The V gene end was trimmed by 5 bases and the J gene end by 5 bases; junction bases not matched to a gene: 12. CDR3 region: CSVSTQGAPGDTQYF. The CDR3, as DNA: TGCAGCGTTTCCACCCAGGGGGCGCCGGGAGATACGCAGTATTTT.

V usage is TRBV5-1 and J usage is TRBJ2-2; perhaps TRBD1 as D (6 bases). Deletions cut 0 bases from V and 5 bases from J, with 11 bases between. CDR1 is SGHRS, CDR2 YFSETQ, per germline. The CDR3 loop spans 15 amino acids. Here the CDR3 reads CASSLAARGTGELFF. In DNA, the CDR3 is TGCGCCAGCAGCTTGGCGGCCAGGGGAACCGGGGAGCTGTTTTTT. Complete variable domain (other parts from reference TRBV5-1 and TRBJ2-2): KAGVTQTPRYLIKTRGQQVTLSCSPISGHRSVSWYQQTPGQGLQFLFEYFSETQRNKGNFPGRFSGRQFSNSRSEMNVSTLELGDSALYLCASSLAARGTGELFFGEGSRLTVL.

CDR3 region: CATAEAGGAGEQFF. CDR3 in DNA: TGTGCCACTGCCGAGGCAGGGGGCGCGGGTGAGCAGTTCTTC. The chain links TRBV24-1 to TRBJ2-1; 8 bases are shared with TRBD1. The trim removed 10 bases at V and 9 bases at J, leaving 13 bases unmatched. Germline values: CDR1 KGHDR, CDR2 SFDVKD. This CDR3 comprises 14 residues.

The J gene is TRBJ2-1, the V gene TRBV7-2, with D possibly TRBD1 on 5 matching bases. Germline V gives CDR1 SGHTA, CDR2 FQGNSA. The ends were cut back, 0 bases at V and 8 bases at J, with 17 bases in the middle. This CDR3 has 16 amino acids. CDR3 DNA sequence: TGTGCCAGCAGCTTAGCGCCAGGGCTAAGGTCGTATGAGCAGTTCTTC. The encoded protein is CASSLAPGLRSYEQFF.